The source of this T cell receptor (beta chain) is a study of control samples from healthy donors and cancer patients. Sequencing used immunoSEQ multiplex PCR; TCRdb keeps in-frame clones, though not all of them. The sample shows about 410,000 clones, roughly 90% of them seen only once. V was trimmed by 4 bases and J by 3 bases, leaving 12 bases between them. Per the germline V gene, CDR1 is SGHAT and CDR2 is FQNNGV. The CDR3 loop spans 14 amino acids. The material sequenced was PBMCs. This rearrangement joins TRBV11-2 to TRBJ2-5, with D perhaps given as TRBD1 or TRBD2 (5 bases each). The clonotype originates from a man aged 35 to 55 with head and neck cancer. The CDR3 DNA is TGTGCCAGCAGCTGGGGGTCGGGTGAAGAGACCCAGTACTTC. This gives the protein CASSWGSGEETQYF.